The clone carrying this T cell receptor beta chain was detected ten times or more. What it binds is not known. Trimming cost V 7 bases and J 1 base, with 10 bases left between them. This CDR3 is 13 amino acids long. The authors diagnosed from clinical symptoms, serum thyroxine, TRAb, thyroid ultrasound and orbital computed tomography. The data were obtained in a study of Graves' ophthalmopathy and Graves' hyperthyroidism. Study-wide results and caveats: Forecasting of ophthalmopathy progression by the model achieved over 55% sensitivity and 72% to 75% specificity. In blood, most expanded thyroid clonotypes above 0.001 frequency were also detected.

Using RNA transcripts, the TCR beta CDR3 regions were amplified. HTBI-primed RT-PCR formed the first round, and a multiplex PCR formed the second. TCRdb passed the multiplex PCR reads through MiXCR, listing each CDR3 protein once. Among a few hundred thousand distinct CDR3 sequences listed, approximately 15% were seen once. V usage is TRBV12-3 or TRBV12-4 and J usage is TRBJ2-5; a weak D match, TRBD1 (6 bases). The sequencing sample was made of peripheral blood. The sequence derives from a woman under 30 with stable Graves' hyperthyroidism. CDR3 nucleotides: TGTGCCAGCACCACGGACAGCCAAGAGACCCAGTACTTC. Translating gives CASTTDSQETQYF.